Below are 24 T cell receptor beta chains sequenced from a single sample in a study of control samples from healthy donors and cancer patients. The table came from immunoSEQ multiplex PCR; TCRdb's copy has only in-frame clones and leaves some out. This table has over 85,000 clones, less than 85% appearing once. What was sequenced was PBMCs. The receptors were sampled from a man in his 70s with lung cancer.

This clone has a single count. Relative to the germline gene, one junction end is altered; a read error may explain this. The J gene is TRBJ2-2, the V gene TRBV24-1; the match to TRBD1 covers 10 bases. This CDR3 comprises 17 residues. CDR1 and CDR2 (germline): KGHDR, SFDVKD. The CDR3 DNA reads as TGTGCCACCAGTGAACGACGGGACAGGGGTCACACTGGGGAGCTGTTTTTT. This gives the protein CATSERRDRGHTGELFF.

The chain carries TRBV5-4 and TRBJ2-1; D is undetermined. CDR1 SGHNT and CDR2 YYREEE come from the germline V gene (reference sequence). V dropped 0 bases and J dropped 10 bases, with 14 bases sitting between them. The CDR3 loop spans 14 amino acids. CDR3 region: CASSLGGDLGEQFF. The CDR3 DNA sequence: TGTGCCAGCAGCTTGGGAGGCGACCTGGGGGAGCAGTTCTTC.

This clone showed up just once. This rearrangement joins TRBV5-1 to TRBJ1-2; D unclear. This CDR3 has 14 amino acids. Germline V CDR1 and CDR2: SGHRS, YFSETQ. Trimming took off 0 bases at V and 1 base at J, with 7 bases between the two ends. CDR3 residues: CASSLEGRNYGYTF. CDR3 sequence (DNA): TGCGCCAGCAGCTTGGAGGGCCGTAACTATGGCTACACCTTC.

This chain links TRBV6-5 with TRBJ2-3, with D possibly called TRBD1 or TRBD2 (6 bases each). CDR3 length equals 16 residues. V gave up 0 bases and J gave up 0 bases, with 10 bases separating them. CDR1 is MNHEY and CDR2 is SVGAGI in the germline V gene. The chain's CDR3 is CASSYSTGTSTDTQYF. In DNA form, the CDR3 reads TGTGCCAGCAGTTACTCTACAGGGACTAGCACAGATACGCAGTATTTT.

This clone was observed a handful of times. The chain has TRBV5-8 and TRBJ2-1; a possible D gene is TRBD1 (5 bases). The CDR3 has 17 residues. CDR1 SGHTS and CDR2 YDEGEE come from the germline V gene. V lost 0 bases and J lost 6, with 19 bases in between. The CDR3 region is CASSLERGIRTSNEQFF. The CDR3 DNA is TGTGCCAGCAGCTTGGAAAGGGGAATAAGAACCTCCAATGAGCAGTTCTTC.

The genes are TRBV2 and TRBJ1-4; weak D call: TRBD1 (5 bases). Trimming took off 8 bases at V and 4 bases at J, with 17 bases between the two ends. The germline V gene has CDR1 SNHLY and CDR2 FYNNEI. The CDR3 spans 15 residues. The CDR3 bases are TGTGCCAGCTGCGTTGGGGGGGGGATTAATGAAAAACTGTTTTTT. It codes for CASCVGGGINEKLFF.

This clone was counted between two and nine times. The chain joins TRBV28 to TRBJ2-5; possibly TRBD2 for D (6 bases). Trimming stripped 0 bases from V and 2 bases from J, with 13 bases between. CDR1 is MDHEN, CDR2 SYDVKM, per germline. This CDR3 contains 16 residues. In DNA, the CDR3 is TGTGCCAGCAGTTTATGGGGCGGTCTAGCGCAAGAGACCCAGTACTTC. Encoded protein: CASSLWGGLAQETQYF.

The chain is built from TRBV3-1 (or the pseudogene TRBV3-2) and TRBJ1-2; unclear D gene. With 6 bases removed from V and 6 bases from J, the gap between germline ends came to 17 bases. Germline loops: CDR1 LGHDT, CDR2 YNNKEL (reference sequence). The CDR3 sequence is 14 residues long. This CDR3 is CASSRPQPVDGYTF. Written as DNA, the CDR3 is TGTGCCAGCAGTCGCCCCCAGCCGGTGGATGGCTACACCTTC.

This clone was counted a few times. V and J are TRBV11-2 and TRBJ2-7; no clear D gene. Germline assignment: CDR1 SGHAT and CDR2 FQNNGV. Trimming stripped 1 base from V and 0 bases from J, with 7 bases between. The CDR3 covers 14 residues. Here the CDR3 DNA reads TGTGCCAGCAGCTTAGCACGGAGCTCCTACGAGCAGTACTTC. Amino acids: CASSLARSSYEQYF. The full variable domain, its missing parts supplied by reference TRBV11-2 and TRBJ2-7, is EAGVAQSPRYKIIEKRQSVAFWCNPISGHATLYWYQQILGQGPKLLIQFQNNGVVDDSQLPKDRFSAERLKGVDSTLKIQPAKLEDSAVYLCASSLARSSYEQYFGPGTRLTVT.

This clone was seen a single time. V usage is TRBV9 and J usage is TRBJ2-1; D is uncertain. V lost 0 bases and J lost 8, with 15 bases in between. Germline loops: CDR1 SGDLS, CDR2 YYNGEE. There are 15 residues in the CDR3. The chain's CDR3 is CASSVAGLIGDEQFF. CDR3 nucleotide sequence: TGTGCCAGCAGCGTAGCTGGCCTGATTGGGGATGAGCAGTTCTTC.

The sample holds one count of this clone. This chain uses TRBV4-1 with TRBJ2-1; D is unclear. Germline CDR1 is MGHRA and CDR2 is YSYEKL. The ends were cut back, 3 bases at V and 1 base at J, with 10 bases in the middle. This CDR3 is built from 15 residues. CDR3 nucleotide sequence: TGCGCCAGCAGCCAGCTGGGTGGATCCTACAATGAGCAGTTCTTC. It is translated as CASSQLGGSYNEQFF.

This chain links TRBV23-1 with TRBJ1-1; D is possibly TRBD1 (5 bases). TRBV23-1 belongs to the ORF category, with a function that is uncertain. V lost 0 bases to trimming and J lost 5 bases, with 16 bases between them. The CDR3 extends over 16 amino acids. The CDR3 spells CASSQSGVGRATEAFF. The CDR3 bases are TGCGCCAGCAGTCAATCGGGGGTAGGGAGGGCGACTGAAGCTTTCTTT.

The V gene is TRBV9, the J gene TRBJ2-7; TRBD2 aligns across 12 bases. Germline lookup yields CDR1 SGDLS and CDR2 YYNGEE. The V gene end was trimmed by 0 bases and the J gene end by 4 bases; junction bases not matched to a gene: 5. The length of the CDR3 is 16 residues. This CDR3 is CASSVAPTSGGYEQYF. CDR3 nucleotides: TGTGCCAGCAGCGTAGCTCCAACTAGCGGGGGGTACGAGCAGTACTTC.

This clone was observed a single time. The V gene is TRBV10-3, the J gene TRBJ1-1, with D perhaps TRBD1 (6 bases). CDR1 and CDR2 (germline): ENHRY, SYGVKD. CDR3 size: 14 residues. Trimming removed 10 bases from V and 2 bases from J, with 17 bases in between. The CDR3 loop reads CATRGGSANTEAFF. In DNA form, the CDR3 reads TGTGCCACTAGGGGGGGCAGCGCCAACACTGAAGCTTTCTTT.

This clone has just a few counts. CDR3 bases: TGTGCCAGCAGCAAATTAGGGAGGGAGCCCTACGAGCAGTACTTC. This sequence encodes CASSKLGREPYEQYF. The chain joins TRBV21-1 to TRBJ2-7; whether TRBD2, the table's D call, matches the DNA was not checked. TRBV21-1 constitutes a pseudogene. This CDR3 is 15 amino acids long.

V and J are TRBV7-2 and TRBJ1-1; no clear D gene. CDR1 and CDR2 (germline): SGHTA, FQGNSA. Trimming took off 2 bases at V and 0 bases at J, with 10 bases between the two ends. CDR3 length: 15 residues. CDR3 sequence: CASSLSVGVNTEAFF. The CDR3 DNA sequence: TGTGCCAGCAGCTTATCCGTAGGAGTGAACACTGAAGCTTTCTTT.

The table lists this clone with a count of one. The CDR3 DNA is TGTGCCAGCAGCCAAACCAACAGGGGGCGGAACACTGAAGCTTTCTTT. Translating it yields CASSQTNRGRNTEAFF. The genes are TRBV3-1 (or the pseudogene TRBV3-2) and TRBJ1-1; 9 bases are a match to TRBD1. CDR1 LGHDT and CDR2 YNNKEL come from the germline V gene (reference sequence). V shed 2 bases and J 1 base; nucleotides not matched to a gene: 5. This CDR3 region has 16 residues.

CDR3 bases: TGTGCCAGCACCCCGCGTGGACAGGGCTACGAGCAGTACTTC. It codes for CASTPRGQGYEQYF. This rearrangement joins TRBV5-5 to TRBJ2-7, with 8 nucleotides matching TRBD1. Trimming took 6 bases from V and 3 from J; bases not matched to a gene: 8. Germline V gives CDR1 SGHKS, CDR2 YYEKEE (reference sequence). The CDR3 has 14 amino acids.

V gene TRBV6-5 combines with J gene TRBJ1-2; D may be TRBD1 (5 bases). CDR1 MNHEY and CDR2 SVGAGI come from the germline V gene. This CDR3 region has 15 residues. V was shortened by 0 bases and J by 4 bases, with 12 bases between the two germline ends. The CDR3 DNA reads as TGTGCCAGCAGTTACTCGAGGCAGGGTGGCTATGGCTACACCTTC. It encodes CASSYSRQGGYGYTF.

The chain has TRBV2 and TRBJ2-6; no definite D call. The germline CDR1 and CDR2 sequences are SNHLY and FYNNEI. The V and J ends lost 2 bases and 0 bases respectively, with 5 bases between them. The CDR3 extends over 15 amino acids. CDR3 in DNA: TGTGCCAGCAGTGAACGGAACTCTGGGGCCAACGTCCTGACTTTC. This gives the protein CASSERNSGANVLTF.

The V call is TRBV7-2, the J call TRBJ1-3; 8 bases agree with TRBD1. The CDR3 covers 14 residues. J was trimmed by 5 bases and V by 1 base; bases with no gene match: 1. From germline, CDR1 is SGHTA and CDR2 FQGNSA. The chain's CDR3 is CASSLDRGRNTIYF. CDR3 nucleotide sequence: TGTGCCAGCAGCTTAGACAGGGGGAGAAACACCATATATTTT.

Regarding this clone: One end of the junction fails to match germline, which may point to a read error. V is TRBV7-7 and J is TRBJ2-5; 10 bases fit TRBD1. The CDR3 has 14 residues. CDR1 and CDR2 (germline): SSHAT, FNYEAQ (reference sequence). CDR3 region: CASSLGQGVETQYF. DNA of the CDR3: TGTGCTAGCAGCTTAGGACAGGGGGTCGAGACCCAGTACTTC.

The V gene is TRBV9, the J gene TRBJ2-2, with 8 bases that match TRBD2. There are 14 residues in the CDR3. In germline, CDR1 is SGDLS, CDR2 YYNGEE. Unmatched junction bases numbered 2, after V lost 5 bases and J lost 2 bases. This CDR3 is CASRAGGNTGELFF. DNA of the CDR3: TGTGCCAGCAGGGCGGGGGGTAACACCGGGGAGCTGTTTTTT.

The DNA for the CDR3 is TGTGCCAGCTCACCGTCCTTAAGTAACACCGGGGAGCTGTTTTTT. Translating gives CASSPSLSNTGELFF. The chain uses TRBV18 and TRBJ2-2; unclear D gene. The CDR3 runs 15 residues. Germline V gene lookup returns CDR1 KGHSH and CDR2 LQKENI. V was trimmed by 3 bases and J by 2 bases, leaving 10 bases between them.